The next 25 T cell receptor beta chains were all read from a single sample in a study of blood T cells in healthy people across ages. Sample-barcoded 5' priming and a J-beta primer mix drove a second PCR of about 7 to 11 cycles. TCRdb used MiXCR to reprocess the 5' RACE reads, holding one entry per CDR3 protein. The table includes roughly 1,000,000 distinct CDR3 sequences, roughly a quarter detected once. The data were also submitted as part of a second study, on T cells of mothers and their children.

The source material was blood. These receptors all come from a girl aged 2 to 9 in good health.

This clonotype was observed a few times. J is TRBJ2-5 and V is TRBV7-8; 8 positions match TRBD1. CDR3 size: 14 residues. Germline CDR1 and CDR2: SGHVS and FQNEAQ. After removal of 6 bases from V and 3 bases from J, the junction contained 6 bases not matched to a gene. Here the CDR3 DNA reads TGTGCCAGCAGGGCTGACAGGGGAGAAGAGACCCAGTACTTC. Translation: CASRADRGEETQYF.

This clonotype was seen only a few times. As DNA, the CDR3 is TGTGCCAGCAGTGAACATGTTTCGTCGGGATCAGGCACTGAAGCTTTCTTT. It specifies CASSEHVSSGSGTEAFF. The V call is TRBV2, the J call TRBJ1-1, with D hard to call. Germline V gene lookup returns CDR1 SNHLY and CDR2 FYNNEI. The CDR3 has 17 amino acids. With 2 bases removed from V and 4 bases from J, the gap between germline ends came to 20 bases.

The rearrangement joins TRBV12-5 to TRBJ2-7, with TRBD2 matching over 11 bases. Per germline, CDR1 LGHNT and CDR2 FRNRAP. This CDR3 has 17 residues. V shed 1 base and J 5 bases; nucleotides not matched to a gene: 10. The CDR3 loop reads CASGLAQLAGAPHEQYF. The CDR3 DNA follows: TGTGCTAGTGGTTTGGCGCAACTAGCGGGAGCCCCTCACGAGCAGTACTTC. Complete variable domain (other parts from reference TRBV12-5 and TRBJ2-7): DARVTQTPRHKVTEMGQEVTMRCQPILGHNTVFWYRQTMMQGLELLAYFRNRAPLDDSGMPKDRFSAEMPDATLATLKIQPSEPRDSAVYFCASGLAQLAGAPHEQYFGPGTRLTVT.

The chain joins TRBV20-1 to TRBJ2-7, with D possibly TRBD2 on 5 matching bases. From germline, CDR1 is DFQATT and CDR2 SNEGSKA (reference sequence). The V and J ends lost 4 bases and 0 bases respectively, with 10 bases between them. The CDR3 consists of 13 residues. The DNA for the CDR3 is TGCAGTGCTACGGGGATCGGCTCCTACGAGCAGTACTTC. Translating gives CSATGIGSYEQYF.

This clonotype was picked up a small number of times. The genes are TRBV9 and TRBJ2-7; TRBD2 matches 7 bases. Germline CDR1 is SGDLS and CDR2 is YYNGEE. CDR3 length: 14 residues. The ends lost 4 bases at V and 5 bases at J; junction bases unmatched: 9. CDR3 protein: CASSPGLVRDEQYF. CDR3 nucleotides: TGTGCCAGCAGCCCCGGACTAGTTCGCGACGAGCAGTACTTC.

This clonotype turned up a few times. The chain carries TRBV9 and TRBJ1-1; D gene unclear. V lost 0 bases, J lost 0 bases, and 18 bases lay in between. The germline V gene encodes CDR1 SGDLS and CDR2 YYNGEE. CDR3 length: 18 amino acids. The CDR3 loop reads CASSVEGPSSPMNTEAFF. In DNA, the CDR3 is TGTGCCAGCAGCGTAGAGGGCCCATCCTCCCCCATGAACACTGAAGCTTTCTTT.

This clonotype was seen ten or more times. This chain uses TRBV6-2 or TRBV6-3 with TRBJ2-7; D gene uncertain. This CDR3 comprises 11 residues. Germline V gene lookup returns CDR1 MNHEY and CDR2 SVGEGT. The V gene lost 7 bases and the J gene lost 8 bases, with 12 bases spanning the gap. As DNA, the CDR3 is TGTGCCAGCACCCGACTTGGACAGCAGTACTTC. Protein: CASTRLGQQYF.

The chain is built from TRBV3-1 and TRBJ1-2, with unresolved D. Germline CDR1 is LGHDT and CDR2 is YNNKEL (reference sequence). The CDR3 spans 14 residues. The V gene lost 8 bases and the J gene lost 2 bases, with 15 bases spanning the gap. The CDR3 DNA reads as TGTGCCAGCGCCTCCTCAAGGGCAAACTATGGCTACACCTTC. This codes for CASASSRANYGYTF.

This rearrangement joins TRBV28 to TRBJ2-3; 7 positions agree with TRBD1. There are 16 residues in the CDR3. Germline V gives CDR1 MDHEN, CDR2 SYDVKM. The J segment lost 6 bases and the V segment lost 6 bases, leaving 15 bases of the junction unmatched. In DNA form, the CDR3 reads TGTGCCAGCAGCCCACCCAATCCGGGACAGCGGGATACGCAGTATTTT. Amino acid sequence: CASSPPNPGQRDTQYF.

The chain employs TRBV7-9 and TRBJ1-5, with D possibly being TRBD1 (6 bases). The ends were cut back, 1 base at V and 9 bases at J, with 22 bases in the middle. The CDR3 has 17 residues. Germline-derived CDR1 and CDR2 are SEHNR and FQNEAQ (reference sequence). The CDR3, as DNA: TGTGCCAGCAGCTTAGGAAGACCGACAGGCGCAGATCGGCCCCAGCATTTT. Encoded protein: CASSLGRPTGADRPQHF.

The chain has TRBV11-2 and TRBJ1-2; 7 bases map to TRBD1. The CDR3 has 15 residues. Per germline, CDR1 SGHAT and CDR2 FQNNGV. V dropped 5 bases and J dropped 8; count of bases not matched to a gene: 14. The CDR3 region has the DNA TGTGCCAGCAGCCCAGGGGTAGGGGGCCTTTTCGGCTACACCTTC. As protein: CASSPGVGGLFGYTF.

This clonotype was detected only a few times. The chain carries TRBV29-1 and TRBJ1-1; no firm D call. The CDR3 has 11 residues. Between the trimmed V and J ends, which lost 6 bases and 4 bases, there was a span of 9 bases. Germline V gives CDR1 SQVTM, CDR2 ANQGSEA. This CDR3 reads CSVRPGTEAFF. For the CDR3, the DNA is TGCAGCGTCCGACCTGGCACTGAAGCTTTCTTT.

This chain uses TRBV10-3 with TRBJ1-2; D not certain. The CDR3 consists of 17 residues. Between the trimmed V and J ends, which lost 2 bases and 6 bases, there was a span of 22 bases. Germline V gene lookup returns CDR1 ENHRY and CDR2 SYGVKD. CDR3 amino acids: CAISEVWSETLLNGYTF. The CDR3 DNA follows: TGTGCCATCAGTGAGGTGTGGAGTGAGACTTTACTGAATGGCTACACCTTC.

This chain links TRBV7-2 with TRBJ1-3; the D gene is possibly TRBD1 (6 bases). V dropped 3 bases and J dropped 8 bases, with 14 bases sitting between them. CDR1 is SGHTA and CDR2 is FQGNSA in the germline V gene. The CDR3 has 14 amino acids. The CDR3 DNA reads TGTGCCAGCAGCTTCCGGGGGCGCGTGGACACCATATATTTT. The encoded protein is CASSFRGRVDTIYF.

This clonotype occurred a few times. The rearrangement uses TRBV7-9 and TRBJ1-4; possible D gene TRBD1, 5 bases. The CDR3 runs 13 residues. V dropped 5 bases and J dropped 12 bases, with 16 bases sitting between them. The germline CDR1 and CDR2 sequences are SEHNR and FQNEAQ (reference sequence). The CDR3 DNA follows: TGTGCCAGCAGCCCGTGGGGGGGGAGTGAACTGTTTTTT. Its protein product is CASSPWGGSELFF.

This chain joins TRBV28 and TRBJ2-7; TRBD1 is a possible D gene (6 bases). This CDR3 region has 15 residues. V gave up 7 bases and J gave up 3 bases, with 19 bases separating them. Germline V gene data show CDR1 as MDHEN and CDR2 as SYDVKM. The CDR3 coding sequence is TGTGCCAGCACACCGTTGGGGGCAAGTCTCTACGAGCAGTACTTC. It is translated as CASTPLGASLYEQYF. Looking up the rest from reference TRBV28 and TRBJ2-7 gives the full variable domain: DVKVTQSSRYLVKRTGEKVFLECVQDMDHENMFWYRQDPGLGLRLIYFSYDVKMKEKGDIPEGYSVSREKKERFSLILESASTNQTSMYLCASTPLGASLYEQYFGPGTRLTVT.

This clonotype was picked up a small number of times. CDR3 bases: TGTGCCAGCAGCCAAGATTACGGGGGGGGGGCAGATACGCAGTATTTT. Its translation: CASSQDYGGGADTQYF. This sequence joins TRBV4-2 and TRBJ2-3, with 8 bases fitting TRBD2. CDR3 size: 16 residues. The V gene end was trimmed by 0 bases and the J gene end by 4 bases; junction bases not matched to a gene: 6. The germline V gene has CDR1 LGHNA and CDR2 YNFKEQ.

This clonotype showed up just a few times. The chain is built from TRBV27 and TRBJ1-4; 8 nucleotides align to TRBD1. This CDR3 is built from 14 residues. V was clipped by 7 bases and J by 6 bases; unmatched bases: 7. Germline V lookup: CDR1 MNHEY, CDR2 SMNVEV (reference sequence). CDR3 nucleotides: TGTGCCAGCACTTATACAGGGGGTGATGAAAAACTGTTTTTT. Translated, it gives CASTYTGGDEKLFF.

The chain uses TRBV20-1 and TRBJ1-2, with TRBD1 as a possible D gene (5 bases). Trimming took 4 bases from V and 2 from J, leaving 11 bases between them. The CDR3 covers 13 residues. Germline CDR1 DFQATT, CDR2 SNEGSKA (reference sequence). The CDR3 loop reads CSAIGQRNYGYTF. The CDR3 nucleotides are TGCAGTGCTATAGGACAAAGGAACTATGGCTACACCTTC.

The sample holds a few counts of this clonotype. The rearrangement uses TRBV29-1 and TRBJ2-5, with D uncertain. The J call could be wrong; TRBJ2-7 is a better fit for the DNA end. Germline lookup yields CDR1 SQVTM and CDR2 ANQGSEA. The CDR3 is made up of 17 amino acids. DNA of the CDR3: TGCAGCGTTGATAGTAAGGACCACCAAAGCTTTACCTACGAGCAGTACTTC. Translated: CSVDSKDHQSFTYEQYF.

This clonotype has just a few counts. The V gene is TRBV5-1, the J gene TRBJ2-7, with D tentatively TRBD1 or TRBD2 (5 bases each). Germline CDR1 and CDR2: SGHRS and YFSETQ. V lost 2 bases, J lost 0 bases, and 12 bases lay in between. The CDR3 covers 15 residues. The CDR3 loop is CASSFGTPSSYEQYF. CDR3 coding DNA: TGCGCCAGCAGCTTCGGGACCCCGAGCTCCTACGAGCAGTACTTC.

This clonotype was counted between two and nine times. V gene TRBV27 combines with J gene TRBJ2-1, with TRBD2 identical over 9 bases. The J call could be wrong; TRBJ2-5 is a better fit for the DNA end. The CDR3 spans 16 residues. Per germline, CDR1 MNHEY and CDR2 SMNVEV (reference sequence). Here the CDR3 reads CASSSPGREGLKTQYF. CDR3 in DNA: TGTGCCAGCAGTTCCCCTGGGCGGGAGGGCCTGAAGACCCAGTACTTC.

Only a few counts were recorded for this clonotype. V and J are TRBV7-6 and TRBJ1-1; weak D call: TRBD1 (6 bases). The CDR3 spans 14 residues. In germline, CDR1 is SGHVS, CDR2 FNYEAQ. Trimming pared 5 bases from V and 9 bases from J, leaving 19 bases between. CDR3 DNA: TGTGCCAGCAGCCAAGGGGGGGAGTCGGCTCAAGCTTTCTTT. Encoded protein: CASSQGGESAQAFF.

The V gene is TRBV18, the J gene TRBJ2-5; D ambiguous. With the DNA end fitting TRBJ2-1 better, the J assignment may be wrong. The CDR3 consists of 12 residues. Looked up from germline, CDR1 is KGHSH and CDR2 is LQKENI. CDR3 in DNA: TGTGCCAGCTCACCGATCGTCCATGAGCAGTTCTTC. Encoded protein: CASSPIVHEQFF.

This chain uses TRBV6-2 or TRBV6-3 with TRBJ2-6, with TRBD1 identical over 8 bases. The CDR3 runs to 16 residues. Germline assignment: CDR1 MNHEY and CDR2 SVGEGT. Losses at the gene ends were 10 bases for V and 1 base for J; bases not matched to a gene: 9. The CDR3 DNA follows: TGTGCCACAACCGGGACAGGAATTTCTGGGGCCAACGTCCTGACTTTC. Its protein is CATTGTGISGANVLTF.